These 30 T cell receptor beta chains originate from one sample sequenced in a study of spatial heterogeneity in lung cancer. Using its own MiXCR run on the 5' RACE reads, TCRdb lists one record per CDR3 protein. Of 25,000 to 35,000 distinct CDR3 sequences listed, more than 9% were seen once; the top ten hold approximately 30%. Documented time point: blood at routine non-recurrence follow-up after resection. The sequencing here drew on PBMCs, taken at follow-up. The receptor set was obtained from a female donor with early-stage non-small cell lung cancer.

This clonotype came up many times. The rearrangement links TRBV19 to TRBJ2-1; 8 nucleotides line up with TRBD1. Germline CDR1 is LNHDA and CDR2 is SQIVND (reference sequence). The CDR3 has 15 amino acids. The V gene end was trimmed by 5 bases and the J gene end by 4 bases; junction bases not matched to a gene: 7. The CDR3 here is CASSSGQGRYNEQFF. The CDR3 DNA reads as TGTGCCAGTAGTTCTGGACAGGGAAGGTACAATGAGCAGTTCTTC.

This clonotype was recorded many times. The V and J genes are TRBV29-1 and TRBJ1-1; D remains ambiguous. The CDR3 covers 12 residues. CDR1 is SQVTM, CDR2 ANQGSEA, per germline. V dropped 5 bases and J dropped 3 bases, with 10 bases sitting between them. The CDR3 sequence is CSVWEGYTEAFF. CDR3 in DNA: TGCAGCGTTTGGGAGGGTTACACTGAAGCTTTCTTT.

This clonotype was picked up many times. The genes are TRBV19 and TRBJ1-5; no reliable D call. CDR3 size: 14 residues. V was cut by 7 bases and J by 3 bases, with 13 bases left in between. Germline V CDR1 and CDR2: LNHDA, SQIVND (reference sequence). CDR3 bases: TGTGCCAGTAAGAAGACCGAAACCAATCAGCCCCAGCATTTT. Translation gives CASKKTETNQPQHF.

This clonotype was counted at least ten times. The chain carries TRBV15 and TRBJ2-2, with 11 bases aligning to TRBD2. V was clipped by 4 bases and J by 7 bases; unmatched bases: 11. From germline, CDR1 is LNHNV and CDR2 YYDKDF (reference sequence). The CDR3 has 17 amino acids. The CDR3 DNA reads as TGTGCCACCAGCAACCCTTCTAGCGGGGGGCTGATCGGGGAGCTGTTTTTT. This gives the protein CATSNPSSGGLIGELFF.

This chain connects TRBV4-2 to TRBJ2-2; TRBD2 agrees at 8 bases. Germline assignment: CDR1 LGHNA and CDR2 YNFKEQ. CDR3 size: 15 residues. Trimming at V came to 6 bases and at J to 1 base, leaving 4 bases not matched to a gene. The CDR3 DNA is TGTGCCAGCAGAAACAGCGGGGGGAACACCGGGGAGCTGTTTTTT. It codes for CASRNSGGNTGELFF.

This clonotype was counted many times. CDR3 DNA: TGCGCCAGCAGCCAAGACCCGTTCGGGGCGTACCAAGAGACCCAGTACTTC. Protein product: CASSQDPFGAYQETQYF. The chain joins TRBV4-3 to TRBJ2-5, with D possibly called TRBD1 or TRBD2 (5 bases each). V was pared by 0 bases and J by 0 bases, with 14 bases between. The CDR3 is 17 amino acids. Per germline, CDR1 LGHNA and CDR2 YSLEER.

The chain is built from TRBV9 and TRBJ2-5; perhaps TRBD2 as D (6 bases). Trimming pared 1 base from V and 5 bases from J, leaving 12 bases between. This CDR3 has 14 residues. Germline V gene sequence: CDR1 SGDLS, CDR2 YYNGEE. CDR3 in DNA: TGTGCCAGCAGCGTATCCCCCCGGGGGGAGACCCAGTACTTC. It translates to CASSVSPRGETQYF.

This chain links TRBV13 with TRBJ1-6; the D gene is possibly TRBD1 (6 bases). Germline V gives CDR1 PRHDT, CDR2 FYEKMQ (reference sequence). This CDR3 has 14 residues. The ends were cut back, 5 bases at V and 11 bases at J, with 16 bases in the middle. The chain's CDR3 is CASSPQGGMAPLHF. DNA for the CDR3: TGTGCCAGCAGCCCACAGGGAGGAATGGCACCCCTCCACTTT.

There are a few counts of this clonotype. J is TRBJ2-7 and V is TRBV6-1; maybe TRBD2 (6 bases). Germline CDR1 MNHNS, CDR2 SASEGT. The CDR3 is 16 residues long. V was shortened by 3 bases and J by 0 bases, with 15 bases between the two germline ends. The DNA of the CDR3 is TGTGCCAGCAGTGACTTGGGACTCCTAAGCTCCTACGAGCAGTACTTC. Translated, it gives CASSDLGLLSSYEQYF.

The rearrangement links TRBV4-3 to TRBJ2-3; D gene uncertain. V shed 1 base and J shed 2 bases, with 10 bases lying between them. This CDR3 is built from 15 residues. The V gene's germline CDR1 is LGHNA and CDR2 YSLEER. Here the CDR3 DNA reads TGCGCCAGCAGCCAAGGATCGGGCCTCACAGATACGCAGTATTTT. Protein sequence: CASSQGSGLTDTQYF.

This clonotype occurred many times. The chain links TRBV7-8 to TRBJ2-3, with D maybe TRBD2 (5 bases). Germline CDR1 SGHVS, CDR2 FQNEAQ. V lost 8 bases to trimming and J lost 6 bases, with 30 bases between them. This CDR3 is 18 amino acids long. Here the CDR3 DNA reads TGTGCCAGCTTCCCCCCGCTCCGACTTGCCCTGAAGCGGGATACGCAGTATTTT. It is translated as CASFPPLRLALKRDTQYF. Based on the CDR3 plus reference TRBV7-8 and TRBJ2-3, the full variable domain is GAGVSQSPRYKVAKRGQDVALRCDPISGHVSLFWYQQALGQGPEFLTYFQNEAQLDKSGLPSDRFFAERPEGSVSTLKIQRTQQEDSAVYLCASFPPLRLALKRDTQYFGPGTRLTVL.

This clonotype was recorded at least ten times. The CDR3 sequence: CASSNGRDATGELFF. The DNA for the CDR3 is TGTGCCAGCAGCAATGGCAGGGATGCCACCGGGGAGCTGTTTTTT. The rearrangement joins TRBV12-3 or TRBV12-4 to TRBJ2-2; weak D call: TRBD1 (5 bases). The V end was cut by 6 bases, the J end by 4 bases, with 15 bases between. This CDR3 has 15 amino acids.

The sample holds many counts of this clonotype. The chain joins TRBV28 to TRBJ2-2, with 8 bases lining up with TRBD1. The CDR3 spans 16 residues. Germline lookup yields CDR1 MDHEN and CDR2 SYDVKM. V was pared by 5 bases and J by 5 bases, with 10 bases of the junction left unmatched. Written as DNA, the CDR3 is TGTGCCAGCAGTCAACCGCAAACAGGGGGAACCGGGGAGCTGTTTTTT. It translates to CASSQPQTGGTGELFF. The full variable domain, completed using reference TRBV28 and TRBJ2-2, is DVKVTQSSRYLVKRTGEKVFLECVQDMDHENMFWYRQDPGLGLRLIYFSYDVKMKEKGDIPEGYSVSREKKERFSLILESASTNQTSMYLCASSQPQTGGTGELFFGEGSRLTVL.

This clonotype was seen more than once but under ten times. The chain carries TRBV7-2 and TRBJ2-7, with a tentative D call TRBD2 (5 bases). Trimming stripped 7 bases from V and 3 bases from J, with 13 bases between. The CDR3 has 13 amino acids. Germline V CDR1 and CDR2: SGHTA, FQGNSA. The CDR3 bases are TGTGCCAGCACCACCCTCGGGAACTACGAGCAGTACTTC. It codes for CASTTLGNYEQYF.

This clonotype was seen ten or more times. V usage is TRBV12-3 or TRBV12-4 and J usage is TRBJ2-7, with TRBD1 matching 8 bases. Trimming cost V 5 bases and J 1 base; bases outside gene matches: 4. There are 14 residues in the CDR3. The CDR3, as DNA: TGTGCCAGCAGTACGGACAGGGAGTCCTACGAGCAGTACTTC. The encoded protein is CASSTDRESYEQYF.

This clonotype showed up many times. The gene calls are TRBV13 and TRBJ2-5; 8 nucleotides line up with TRBD2. The CDR3 contains 16 residues. Per the germline V gene, CDR1 is PRHDT and CDR2 is FYEKMQ (reference sequence). The V gene end was trimmed by 2 bases and the J gene end by 4 bases; junction bases not matched to a gene: 9. CDR3 nucleotides: TGTGCCAGCAGCTTAAAGCGGGGGCCTGGAGGAGAGACCCAGTACTTC. As protein: CASSLKRGPGGETQYF.

This clonotype was counted only a few times. The chain uses TRBV5-1 and TRBJ2-7; TRBD1 agrees at 7 bases. The CDR3 is 18 residues long. With 0 bases clipped from V and 5 bases from J, the junction kept 17 bases outside the gene matches. CDR1 and CDR2 from the germline V gene are SGHRS and YFSETQ. This chain's CDR3 is CASSLGYTGTAGSDEQYF. In DNA, the CDR3 is TGCGCCAGCAGCTTGGGTTACACCGGGACAGCAGGCAGCGACGAGCAGTACTTC.

This clonotype was seen only a few times. This chain connects TRBV28 to TRBJ1-6, with D perhaps matching TRBD1 (6 bases). V was cut by 8 bases and J by 6 bases, with 23 bases left in between. The CDR3 is 17 residues long. CDR1 is MDHEN and CDR2 is SYDVKM in the germline V gene. The CDR3 DNA reads TGTGCCAGCGCCAGGGGTCTGGAGGGGGTGAGTAATTCACCCCTCCACTTT. It specifies CASARGLEGVSNSPLHF.

This clonotype was observed many times. V and J are TRBV12-3 or TRBV12-4 and TRBJ1-1; 7 nucleotides agree with TRBD1. This CDR3 has 14 amino acids. V shed 6 bases, J shed 4 bases, and the junction held 8 bases outside the gene matches. The CDR3 spells CASSLRDSGTEAFF. CDR3 sequence (DNA): TGTGCCAGCAGCCTTCGGGACAGCGGCACTGAAGCTTTCTTT.

This clonotype was seen repeatedly, ten times or more. V gene TRBV29-1 combines with J gene TRBJ1-1, with D hard to call. The CDR3 consists of 11 residues. Trimming cost V 5 bases and J 6 bases, with 10 bases left between them. The V gene's germline CDR1 is SQVTM and CDR2 ANQGSEA. As DNA, the CDR3 is TGCAGCGTTTTAATTACGGCTGAAGCTTTCTTT. Its protein is CSVLITAEAFF.

This clonotype has ten or more counts. This chain joins TRBV19 and TRBJ2-3; 10 bases fit TRBD2. Per germline, CDR1 LNHDA and CDR2 SQIVND (reference sequence). This CDR3 comprises 16 residues. With V trimmed by 5 bases and J by 6 bases, 11 bases remained unmatched. The DNA of the CDR3 is TGTGCCAGTAGTCCGGCTAGCGGGGGCTTCTTGGATACGCAGTATTTT. This codes for CASSPASGGFLDTQYF.

Ten or more counts support this clonotype. This chain links TRBV28 with TRBJ2-5; D unresolved. In germline, CDR1 is MDHEN, CDR2 SYDVKM. The CDR3 consists of 14 residues. Trimming left V 6 bases short and J 3 bases short, with 14 bases between. The CDR3: CASRPGQEKETQYF. CDR3 DNA: TGTGCCAGCAGGCCCGGGCAGGAGAAAGAGACCCAGTACTTC.

The rearrangement links TRBV7-2 to TRBJ2-5, with D possibly called TRBD1 or TRBD2 (5 bases each). The CDR3 has 15 residues. Germline assignment: CDR1 SGHTA and CDR2 FQGNSA. The V end was cut by 4 bases, the J end by 4 bases, with 16 bases between. As DNA, the CDR3 is TGTGCCAGCAGCTCCCCGGGACCAGGGCGAGAGACCCAGTACTTC. Amino acid sequence: CASSSPGPGRETQYF.

This clonotype has a count of ten or more. This sequence joins TRBV20-1 and TRBJ2-5, with 13 bases lining up with TRBD2. Germline V gene sequence: CDR1 DFQATT, CDR2 SNEGSKA (reference sequence). V lost 6 bases to trimming and J lost 4 bases; unmatched junction nucleotides: 5. CDR3 size: 14 residues. The CDR3 loop is CSAWTSGGGETQYF. The CDR3 DNA sequence: TGCAGTGCGTGGACTAGCGGGGGAGGAGAGACCCAGTACTTC.

The V gene is TRBV2, the J gene TRBJ1-5; D is uncertain. Between the trimmed V and J ends, which lost 4 bases and 3 bases, there was a span of 7 bases. This CDR3 has 13 residues. Germline V gene data show CDR1 as SNHLY and CDR2 as FYNNEI. The CDR3 coding sequence is TGTGCCAGCAGTGCGGGATTCAATCAGCCCCAGCATTTT. It is translated as CASSAGFNQPQHF.

The gene calls are TRBV10-3 and TRBJ1-2; TRBD1 matches 11 bases. Germline CDR1 and CDR2: ENHRY and SYGVKD. This CDR3 contains 15 residues. V shed 6 bases and J 2 bases; nucleotides not matched to a gene: 5. The CDR3 loop reads CAISEGQGANYGYTF. In DNA form, the CDR3 reads TGTGCCATCAGCGAAGGACAGGGGGCGAACTATGGCTACACCTTC.

This clonotype was picked up many times. This CDR3 is CASSLRTAPQETQYF. The CDR3 coding sequence is TGTGCCAGCAGCTTGCGAACAGCCCCACAAGAGACCCAGTACTTC. V and J are TRBV5-6 and TRBJ2-5; D is undetermined. V was clipped by 1 base and J by 2 bases, with 12 bases between them. This CDR3 is built from 15 residues. Per the germline V gene, CDR1 is SGHDT and CDR2 is YYEEEE.

This clonotype was found many times. V gene TRBV18 combines with J gene TRBJ2-7; TRBD2 aligns across 15 bases. Per germline, CDR1 KGHSH and CDR2 LQKENI. The trim removed 3 bases at V and 2 bases at J, leaving 5 bases unmatched. The CDR3 extends over 17 amino acids. The CDR3 coding sequence is TGTGCCAGCTCACCCCTCGGACTAGCGGGGGGGGCCTACGAGCAGTACTTC. This codes for CASSPLGLAGGAYEQYF.

This clonotype was detected ten times or more. The V call is TRBV7-2, the J call TRBJ2-6; 7 bases align to TRBD1. Trimming cost V 5 bases and J 0 bases; bases outside gene matches: 7. Germline V gene sequence: CDR1 SGHTA, CDR2 FQGNSA. The CDR3 spans 17 residues. The CDR3 region has the DNA TGTGCCAGCAGCGTAACAGGGGCCAACTCTGGGGCCAACGTCCTGACTTTC. Its translation: CASSVTGANSGANVLTF.

V gene TRBV7-9 combines with J gene TRBJ2-2, with no clear D. This CDR3 comprises 15 residues. CDR1 and CDR2 (germline): SEHNR, FQNEAQ (reference sequence). V lost 4 bases and J lost 1, with 10 bases in between. Here the CDR3 DNA reads TGTGCCAGCAGCTCCTACCGCCTGAACACCGGGGAGCTGTTTTTT. It encodes CASSSYRLNTGELFF.